This T cell receptor (beta chain) was found in a study of PD-1 blockade in classical Hodgkin lymphoma. CDR1 is MDHEN, CDR2 SYDVKM, per germline. The V segment lost 5 bases and the J segment 6 bases; nucleotides outside the gene matches: 3. CDR3 length: 13 residues. Points on this clone: What it recognizes is unknown.

Findings of the study overall: Patients who responded completely had about the same baseline diversity as newly diagnosed patients. Relative to healthy donors, newly diagnosed patients reportedly had lower baseline TCR diversity, which was reported as lower still in relapsed/refractory patients.

The data were produced by immunoSEQ multiplex PCR, yet TCRdb's version contains in-frame clones alone and is incomplete. The repertoire holds under 15,000 clones, with 84% as singletons. Relapses following autologous stem cell transplantation were seen in all patients, with brentuximab vedotin exposure varying. The chain recombines TRBV28 with TRBJ1-5, with 8 bases matching TRBD1. This sequence was found in a human donor with classical Hodgkin lymphoma. Sequenced here: peripheral blood mononuclear cells (PBMCs), sampled at baseline. CDR3 sequence (DNA): TGTGCCAGCAGTCCTACAGGGGGTCAGCCCCAGCATTTT. This sequence encodes CASSPTGGQPQHF.